The entry below gives a single T cell receptor beta chain sequence along with its context. The antigen is not known. The junction does not match germline at one end; this may be a read error. The CDR3 runs 17 residues. The germline CDR1 and CDR2 sequences are MGHRA and YSYEKL. This entry belongs to a study of identical twins. Overall study results and limits: The models systematically underestimated how much out-of-frame TCR alpha was shared in monozygotic twins.

TCRdb redid the calling of the 5' RACE reads with MiXCR, one entry per CDR3 protein. The table includes some 1,600,000 distinct CDR3 sequences, under 35% detected once. Sequencing used cord blood. The receptor was derived from a newborn girl in good health. The chain has TRBV4-1 and TRBJ2-3, with 10 bases aligning to TRBD2. In DNA form, the CDR3 reads TGCGCCAGCAGCCAAGCGACTAGCGGGCCCATCACTGATATGCAGTATTTT. Translating gives CASSQATSGPITDMQYF.